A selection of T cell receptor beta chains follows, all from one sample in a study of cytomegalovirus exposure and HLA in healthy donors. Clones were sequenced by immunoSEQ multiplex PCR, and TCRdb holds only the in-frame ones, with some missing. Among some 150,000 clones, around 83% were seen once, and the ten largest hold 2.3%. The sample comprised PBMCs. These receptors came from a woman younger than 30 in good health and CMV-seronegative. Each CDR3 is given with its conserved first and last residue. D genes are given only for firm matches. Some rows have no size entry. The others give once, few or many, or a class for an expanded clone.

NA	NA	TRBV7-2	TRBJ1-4	TGTGCCAGCACCCCGGGGGCAACTAATGAAAAACTGTTTTTT	CASTPGATNEKLFF
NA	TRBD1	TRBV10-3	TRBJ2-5	TGTGCCATCAGTGACAGACAGGGAGAAGAGACCCAGTACTTC	CAISDRQGEETQYF
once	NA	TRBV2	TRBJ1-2	TGTGCCAGCAGTGTGGGAGGCTATGGCTACACCTTC	CASSVGGYGYTF
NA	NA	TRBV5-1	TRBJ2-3	TGCGCCAGCAGACCGATACAAAGCACAGATACGCAGTATTTT	CASRPIQSTDTQYF
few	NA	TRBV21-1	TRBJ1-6	TGTGCCAGAACCCAGGGGAAATGGGATTCACCCCTCCACTTT	CARTQGKWDSPLHF
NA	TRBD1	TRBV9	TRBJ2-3	TGTGCCAGCAGCGTAGAGGGGGCGGAGACAGATACGCAGTATTTT	CASSVEGAETDTQYF
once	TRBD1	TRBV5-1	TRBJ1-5	TGCGCCAGCAGCTTGGGACAGGGGGGCAATCAGCCCCAGCATTTT	CASSLGQGGNQPQHF
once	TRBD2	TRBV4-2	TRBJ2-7	TGTGCCAGCAGCCACCCCGGGACTAGCGTTTACGAGCAGTACTTC	CASSHPGTSVYEQYF
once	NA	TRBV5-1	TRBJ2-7	TGCGCCAGCAGCTTGGAACGGAGGGATTTCGACGAGCAGTACTTC	CASSLERRDFDEQYF
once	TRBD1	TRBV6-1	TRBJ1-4	TGTGCCAGCAGTGAGTCGGGCAGGGGGATCGAAAAACTGTTTTTT	CASSESGRGIEKLFF
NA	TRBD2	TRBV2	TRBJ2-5	TGTGCCAGCAGTGCGTCGGGAGGAGGAGAGACCCAGTACTTC	CASSASGGGETQYF
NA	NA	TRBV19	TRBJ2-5	TGTGCCAGTAGTTATGGGGCCGGGTGGCGGGAGACCCAGTACTTC	CASSYGAGWRETQYF
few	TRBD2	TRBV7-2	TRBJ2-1	TGTGCCAGCAGCTCATCCAGCGGGAGGGGCAATGAGCAGTTCTTC	CASSSSSGRGNEQFF
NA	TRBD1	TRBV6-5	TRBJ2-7	TGTGCCAGTCGGACAGGAAAGTACGAGCAGTACTTC	CASRTGKYEQYF
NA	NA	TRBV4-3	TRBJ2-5	TGCGCCAGCAGCCAAGACAAGGGGGTGGCCCAGTACTTC	CASSQDKGVAQYF
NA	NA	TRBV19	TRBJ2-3	TGTGCCTCAGGAATCAAAAAGGTAGATACGCAGTATTTT	CASGIKKVDTQYF
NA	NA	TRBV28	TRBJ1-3	TGTGCCAGCAGTTCCGCGAACTTATACTCTGGAAACACCATATATTTT	CASSSANLYSGNTIYF
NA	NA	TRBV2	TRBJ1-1	TGTGCCAGCCAATCCCGGACAGCGAACACTGAAGCTTTCTTT	CASQSRTANTEAFF
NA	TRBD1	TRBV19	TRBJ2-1	TGTGCCAGTAGTAGATTTTTATTCAGGGGGATCGGAAATGAGCAGTTCTTC	CASSRFLFRGIGNEQFF
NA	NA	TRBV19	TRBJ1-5	TGTGCCAGTAGGCGGACAGTCAGCAATCAGCCCCAGCATTTT	CASRRTVSNQPQHF
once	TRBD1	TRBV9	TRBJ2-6	TGTGCCAGCAGCTCCTTCCGACAGGGGGCTGGGGCCAACGTCCTGACTTTC	CASSSFRQGAGANVLTF
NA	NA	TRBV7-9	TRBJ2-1	TGTGCCAGCAGCCGACAAAACTACAGGGTAGGGGATGAGCAGTTCTTC	CASSRQNYRVGDEQFF
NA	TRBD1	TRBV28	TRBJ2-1	TGTGCCAGCTTCAATCCGGGACAGGGGGGGGATGAGCAGTTCTTC	CASFNPGQGGDEQFF
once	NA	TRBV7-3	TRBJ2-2	TGTGCCAGCAGCTTATGGGGGGCCGGGGAGCTGTTTTTT	CASSLWGAGELFF
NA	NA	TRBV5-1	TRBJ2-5	TGCGCCAGCAGCTTGGGTAGCGTAAGAGAAGAGACCCAGTACTTC	CASSLGSVREETQYF
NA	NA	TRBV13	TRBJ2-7	TGTGCCAGCAGCCCGAGACAGAGCTCCTACGAGCAGTACTTC	CASSPRQSSYEQYF
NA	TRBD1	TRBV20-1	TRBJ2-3	TGCAGTGGAGGGGGCATAGATACGCAGTATTTT	CSGGGIDTQYF
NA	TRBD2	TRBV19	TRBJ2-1	TGTGCCAGTAGTACAGCGGGAGGGAACAATGAGCAGTTCTTC	CASSTAGGNNEQFF
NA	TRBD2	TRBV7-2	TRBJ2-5	TGTGCCAGCAGTTTTGGTCTGGCGGGAGTGGGTATTCGGAGAGAGACCCAGTACTTC	CASSFGLAGVGIRRETQYF
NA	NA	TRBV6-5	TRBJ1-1	TGTGCCAGCAGTTACTCAAGACCACCGCGGACTGAAGCTTTCTTT	CASSYSRPPRTEAFF
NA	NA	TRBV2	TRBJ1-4	TGTGCCAGCAGTGAAACGGCAGGGAGGATTGAAAAACTGTTTTTT	CASSETAGRIEKLFF